The rows below give T cell receptor beta chains drawn from one sample of a study of blood T cell repertoires in COVID-19. Produced via immunoSEQ multiplex PCR; TCRdb's table is partial and in-frame only. The table has 400,000 or so clones, approximately 90% seen once. The sample taken for sequencing was peripheral blood. The receptors were sampled from a woman between 40 and 50 years old with COVID-19, enrolled during active disease. Each CDR3 is given with its conserved first and last residue. A D gene is named only where the DNA matches it firmly. Clone size, where shown, is once, few, many, or a class for clones that have expanded.

J,D,V,size,DNA,CDR3
TRBJ2-2,TRBD1,TRBV5-1,once,TGCGCCAGCAGCGAAACAGGGGGCCGCACCGGGGAGCTGTTTTTT,CASSETGGRTGELFF
TRBJ2-5,-,TRBV27,-,TGTGCCAGCAGTTTAGGGCCCTTGAGAGAGACCCAGTACTTC,CASSLGPLRETQYF
TRBJ1-3,-,TRBV28,-,TGTGCCAGCAGTTTATACAGACGTGGAAACACCATATATTTT,CASSLYRRGNTIYF
TRBJ1-5,-,TRBV9,-,TGTGCCAGATCTGAGATCGGGACACGCCGTTGGGGCAATCAGCCCCAGCATTTT,CARSEIGTRRWGNQPQHF
TRBJ2-1,-,TRBV24-1,-,TGTGCCACCAGTGATCCCCTACCCGGGGGATACAATGAGCAGTTCTTC,CATSDPLPGGYNEQFF
TRBJ2-5,-,TRBV30,-,TGTGCTCAGGGGAAAGAGACCCAGTACTTC,CAQGKETQYF
TRBJ2-7,-,TRBV6-5,-,TGTGCCAGCAGTTACGTCCGGGAGCGCTCCTACGAGCAGTACTTC,CASSYVRERSYEQYF
TRBJ1-2,-,TRBV29-1,few,TGCAGCGTTGGAGGGGGAGAGCGTTCCGGCTACACCTTC,CSVGGGERSGYTF
TRBJ2-5,-,TRBV5-1,few,TGCGCCAGCAGCTACGGACAGTTCCGGGAGACCCAGTACTTC,CASSYGQFRETQYF
TRBJ2-7,TRBD1,TRBV5-4,-,TGTGCCAGCAGCAAGGACAGGGTGATCCACGAGCAGTACTTC,CASSKDRVIHEQYF
TRBJ2-1,TRBD2,TRBV6-2/TRBV6-3,-,TGTGCCAGCAGTTTGGAGGCGGGGGGGCCAAATGAGCAGTTCTTC,CASSLEAGGPNEQFF
TRBJ2-3,-,TRBV3-1/TRBV3-2,-,TGTGCCAGCAGCCAAGTAGGCTTCGCGCTTGGAGAGGATACGCAGTATTTT,CASSQVGFALGEDTQYF
TRBJ2-7,-,TRBV29-1,once,TGCAGCGTTGCTGGACGGGACTACGAGCAGTACTTC,CSVAGRDYEQYF
TRBJ1-3,TRBD1,TRBV9,few,TGTGCCAGCAGCGCGGGACAGGCCGGCTCTGGAAACACCATATATTTT,CASSAGQAGSGNTIYF
TRBJ1-6,-,TRBV4-2,few,TGTGCCAGCAGCCAAGTTCTTCTTAATTCACCCCTCCACTTT,CASSQVLLNSPLHF
TRBJ2-7,-,TRBV19,-,TGTGCCAGTAGTATAGCGGCAGGGGTCTACGAGCAGTACTTC,CASSIAAGVYEQYF
TRBJ1-1,-,TRBV9,-,TGTGCCAGCAGGGAGACAGGGAACACTGAAGCTTTCTTT,CASRETGNTEAFF
TRBJ2-4,TRBD1,TRBV11-2,-,TGTGCCAGCAGCAATCCGGGACAGGGGTTGCCCAAAAACATTCAGTACTTC,CASSNPGQGLPKNIQYF